Below are 18 T cell receptor beta chains sequenced from a single sample in a study of blood T cell repertoires in COVID-19. Repertoires were generated with immunoSEQ multiplex PCR, while TCRdb's copy carries only in-frame clones and drops some. The repertoire has more than 110,000 clones, around three quarters of them found once; the top ten carry about 12%. Sequenced input: peripheral blood. The receptors derive from a man older than 75 with acute or convalescent COVID-19.

In the case of this clone: Other DNA sequences in this sample translate to the same CDR3. The chain employs TRBV7-8 and TRBJ1-4, with D possibly matching TRBD1 (6 bases). This CDR3 has 15 amino acids. Germline-derived CDR1 and CDR2 are SGHVS and FQNEAQ. V lost 3 bases and J 7 bases, leaving 15 bases between the germline ends. CDR3 in DNA: TGTGCCAGCAGCTTCCTCGGGCAAGGGGGTGAAAAACTGTTTTTT. Encoded protein: CASSFLGQGGEKLFF.

The chain has TRBV7-9 and TRBJ2-1, with 10 nucleotides matching TRBD2. The CDR3 is 15 amino acids. With 1 base clipped from V and 6 bases from J, the junction kept 3 bases outside the gene matches. Germline CDR1 SEHNR, CDR2 FQNEAQ (reference sequence). CDR3 sequence reads: CASSLVASGGNEQFF. The CDR3 DNA follows: TGTGCCAGCAGCTTAGTTGCTAGCGGGGGCAATGAGCAGTTCTTC.

The CDR3 nucleotides read TGTGCCAGCAGCTTCAGACTTAGGGGCAGCAATCAGCCCCAGCATTTT. This sequence encodes CASSFRLRGSNQPQHF. The chain combines TRBV5-4 with TRBJ1-5; D might be TRBD1 (5 bases). Germline lookup yields CDR1 SGHNT and CDR2 YYREEE (reference sequence). Trimming cost V 2 bases and J 1 base, with 13 bases left between them. The CDR3 totals 16 residues. Using reference TRBV5-4 and TRBJ1-5 for the parts outside the CDR3, the full variable domain is ETGVTQSPTHLIKTRGQQVTLRCSSQSGHNTVSWYQQALGQGPQFIFQYYREEENGRGNFPPRFSGLQFPNYSSELNVNALELDDSALYLCASSFRLRGSNQPQHFGDGTRLSIL.

CDR3 region: CSASRGANGYTF. The CDR3 coding sequence is TGCAGTGCTAGTCGGGGGGCCAATGGCTACACCTTC. The chain combines TRBV20-1 with TRBJ1-2; tentatively, D is TRBD1 (6 bases). The V gene's germline CDR1 is DFQATT and CDR2 SNEGSKA (reference sequence). The CDR3 is made up of 12 amino acids. V lost 3 bases, J lost 6 bases, and 11 bases lay in between.

V gene TRBV7-2 combines with J gene TRBJ2-1; D unclear. Germline V gene data show CDR1 as SGHTA and CDR2 as FQGNSA. V shed 1 base and J shed 2 bases, with 12 bases lying between them. This CDR3 spans 16 amino acids. CDR3 in amino acids: CASSLGTRSAYNEQFF. CDR3 bases: TGTGCCAGCAGCTTAGGAACCAGGTCGGCCTACAATGAGCAGTTCTTC.

The chain uses TRBV23-1 and TRBJ2-1, with D uncertain. TRBV23-1 is marked as an open reading frame, function uncertain. The V end was cut by 6 bases, the J end by 3 bases, with 24 bases between. This CDR3 has 18 residues. The CDR3 loop is CASSPRIGQNYNYNEQFF. CDR3 sequence (DNA): TGCGCCAGCAGCCCCCGGATCGGCCAGAACTACAACTACAATGAGCAGTTCTTC.

This chain connects TRBV7-8 to TRBJ2-1; 9 positions match TRBD1. V shed 5 bases, J shed 5 bases, and the junction held 10 bases outside the gene matches. The V gene's germline CDR1 is SGHVS and CDR2 FQNEAQ. The CDR3 contains 16 residues. The chain's CDR3 is CASSAKETGGHNEQFF. CDR3 bases: TGTGCCAGCAGCGCAAAGGAAACAGGGGGCCACAATGAGCAGTTCTTC.

The chain employs TRBV5-1 and TRBJ2-3; D not resolved. From germline, CDR1 is SGHRS and CDR2 YFSETQ. Deletions cut 4 bases from V and 3 bases from J, with 15 bases between. CDR3 size: 15 residues. The CDR3 region is CASSPHRDRTDTQYF. The CDR3 DNA sequence: TGCGCCAGCAGCCCCCACAGAGATAGGACAGATACGCAGTATTTT.

This clone was detected only once. This chain joins TRBV19 and TRBJ1-6; tentatively, D is TRBD1 (5 bases). Trimming cost V 10 bases and J 8 bases, with 15 bases left between them. CDR1 and CDR2 (germline): LNHDA, SQIVND (reference sequence). The CDR3 covers 13 residues. The chain's CDR3 is CATWGRGDSPLHF. The CDR3 nucleotides read TGTGCCACATGGGGGAGGGGTGATTCACCCCTCCACTTT.

This chain joins TRBV10-3 and TRBJ2-1; D is perhaps TRBD2 (7 bases). Germline V gene data show CDR1 as ENHRY and CDR2 as SYGVKD. The CDR3 has 13 amino acids. Trimming stripped 11 bases from V and 14 bases from J, with 25 bases between. CDR3: CAAGARTGTWEFF. Here the CDR3 DNA reads TGTGCCGCGGGGGCTCGAACCGGGACATGGGAGTTCTTC.

V is TRBV7-2 and J is TRBJ2-2; the match to TRBD1 covers 7 bases. The CDR3 is 17 amino acids. Germline V CDR1 and CDR2: SGHTA, FQGNSA. J lost 5 bases, V lost 1 base, and 10 bases had no gene match. In DNA, the CDR3 is TGTGCCAGCAGCTTAGTCTTTGCGACAGGGTGGACCGGGGAGCTGTTTTTT. It codes for CASSLVFATGWTGELFF.

The V and J genes are TRBV28 and TRBJ2-3, with 9 bases that match TRBD1. The CDR3 runs 16 residues. Trimming took 6 bases from V and 2 from J; bases not matched to a gene: 9. Germline V CDR1 and CDR2: MDHEN, SYDVKM. The DNA of the CDR3 is TGTGCCAGCAGCCCCACCGGGACAGGGATCACAGATACGCAGTATTTT. Its protein product is CASSPTGTGITDTQYF.

The V gene is TRBV7-9, the J gene TRBJ1-5; no reliable D call. V dropped 0 bases and J dropped 4 bases, with 10 bases sitting between them. Germline CDR1 SEHNR, CDR2 FQNEAQ (reference sequence). CDR3 length: 15 residues. The chain's CDR3 is CASSLAAAENQPQHF. DNA of the CDR3: TGTGCCAGCAGCTTAGCGGCGGCAGAAAATCAGCCCCAGCATTTT. Together with reference TRBV7-9 and TRBJ1-5, the CDR3 gives the full variable domain: DTGVSQNPRHKITKRGQNVTFRCDPISEHNRLYWYRQTLGQGPEFLTYFQNEAQLEKSRLLSDRFSAERPKGSFSTLEIQRTEQGDSAMYLCASSLAAAENQPQHFGDGTRLSIL.

The rearrangement joins TRBV2 to TRBJ1-4; D gene unclear. The CDR3 sequence is 11 residues long. V was cut by 6 bases and J by 10 bases, with 9 bases left in between. The germline CDR1 and CDR2 sequences are SNHLY and FYNNEI. The CDR3 sequence is CASSDRGKLFF. The CDR3, as DNA: TGTGCCAGCAGCGACCGGGGAAAACTGTTTTTT.

V is TRBV10-3 and J is TRBJ2-7, with TRBD1 as a possible D gene (6 bases). The V and J ends lost 1 base and 5 bases respectively, with 9 bases between them. The CDR3 length is 13 residues. Germline V gives CDR1 ENHRY, CDR2 SYGVKD. The CDR3 loop reads CAISEFQGNEQYF. CDR3 in DNA: TGTGCCATCAGTGAGTTCCAGGGGAACGAGCAGTACTTC.

The chain links TRBV6-5 to TRBJ2-1, with 13 bases identical to TRBD2. In germline, CDR1 is MNHEY, CDR2 SVGAGI. After removal of 5 bases from V and 8 bases from J, the junction contained 6 bases not matched to a gene. The CDR3 sequence is 15 residues long. DNA for the CDR3: TGTGCCAGCAGTCTTACTAGCGGGGGGGCCGATGAGCAGTTCTTC. Protein sequence: CASSLTSGGADEQFF.

The CDR3, as DNA: TGTGCCTCCCTCGGACAGGGCAATGAGCAGTTCTTC. Amino acid sequence: CASLGQGNEQFF. The V call is TRBV19, the J call TRBJ2-1; 8 bases match TRBD1. This CDR3 region has 12 residues. Unmatched junction bases numbered 6, after V lost 11 bases and J lost 6 bases. Germline CDR1 reads LNHDA; CDR2 reads SQIVND (reference sequence).

This clone occurred once. This chain connects TRBV6-1 to TRBJ1-5; no reliable D call. Germline V gives CDR1 MNHNS, CDR2 SASEGT. Trimming took off 0 bases at V and 5 bases at J, with 11 bases between the two ends. This CDR3 is built from 15 residues. The CDR3 is CASSEATRLDQPQHF. The CDR3 nucleotides are TGTGCCAGCAGTGAAGCAACGCGGCTGGATCAGCCCCAGCATTTT.